A single sample is the source of the 20 T cell receptor beta chains below, sequenced in a study of CD8 T cells in Susac syndrome. A quantity of roughly 0.5 to 1 ug RNA underwent reverse transcription using random hexamers. TCRdb re-analysed the immunoSEQ multiplex PCR reads in MiXCR, keeping a single row per CDR3 protein. The sample has 90,000 or so distinct CDR3 sequences, approximately 95% seen once. The sequenced sample consisted of CD8+ T cells from PBMCs. These receptors were collected from a human donor in good health.

This clonotype was counted once. The V and J genes are TRBV2 and TRBJ2-2; D gene ambiguous. V shed 3 bases and J shed 3 bases, with 8 bases lying between them. The CDR3 runs to 14 residues. Germline V gene lookup returns CDR1 SNHLY and CDR2 FYNNEI. The CDR3 loop reads CASSEGAYTGELFF. In DNA form, the CDR3 reads TGTGCCAGCAGTGAGGGCGCCTACACCGGGGAGCTGTTTTTT.

This clonotype was detected only once. The gene calls are TRBV20-1 and TRBJ1-1, with a possible D match to TRBD1 (6 bases). There are 14 residues in the CDR3. The germline V gene encodes CDR1 DFQATT and CDR2 SNEGSKA (reference sequence). V lost 7 bases to trimming and J lost 1 base, with 16 bases between them. DNA for the CDR3: TGCAGTGGTTCCCTCAGGGGCTCGAACACTGAAGCTTTCTTT. Its protein is CSGSLRGSNTEAFF.

This chain joins TRBV6-5 and TRBJ1-2; D may be TRBD1 (5 bases). Germline CDR1 and CDR2: MNHEY and SVGAGI. Trimming left V 0 bases short and J 1 base short, with 9 bases between. This CDR3 is 15 amino acids long. The CDR3 spells CASSYSTGDNYGYTF. In DNA form, the CDR3 reads TGTGCCAGCAGTTACTCGACGGGGGATAACTATGGCTACACCTTC.

The chain is built from TRBV9 and TRBJ2-1, with 8 bases fitting TRBD2. Losses at the gene ends were 0 bases for V and 7 bases for J; bases not matched to a gene: 6. This CDR3 contains 15 residues. CDR1 is SGDLS and CDR2 is YYNGEE in the germline V gene. The CDR3 DNA reads TGTGCCAGCAGCGTAGACTCGGGGGGGGCGAATGAGCAGTTCTTC. This gives the protein CASSVDSGGANEQFF.

This clonotype was detected only a few times. The chain carries TRBV6-4 and TRBJ2-3; maybe TRBD2 (6 bases). This CDR3 has 13 residues. Per the germline V gene, CDR1 is MRHNA and CDR2 is SNTAGT. V was pared by 5 bases and J by 0 bases, with 6 bases between. In DNA form, the CDR3 reads TGTGCCAGCAGTCTAGCGAGCACAGATACGCAGTATTTT. Its protein product is CASSLASTDTQYF.

This clonotype showed up just once. This chain uses TRBV19 with TRBJ2-5; D unresolved. The CDR3 consists of 13 residues. The V gene's germline CDR1 is LNHDA and CDR2 SQIVND (reference sequence). Trimming removed 3 bases at V and 3 bases at J, with 8 bases between. In nucleotides, the CDR3 is TGTGCCAGTAGTATTTGGGCAGAAGAGACCCAGTACTTC. It specifies CASSIWAEETQYF.

The CDR3 bases are TGCAGTGCTAGGCCCTACACGGGGGGGATCACAGATACGCAGTATTTT. This gives the protein CSARPYTGGITDTQYF. The chain links TRBV20-1 to TRBJ2-3; TRBD2 agrees at 8 bases. The germline CDR1 and CDR2 sequences are DFQATT and SNEGSKA (reference sequence). The CDR3 has 16 amino acids. The J segment lost 2 bases and the V segment lost 3 bases, leaving 10 bases of the junction unmatched.

This chain links TRBV3-1 with TRBJ2-2; 9 positions match TRBD2. Per the germline V gene, CDR1 is LGHDT and CDR2 is YNNKEL (reference sequence). The CDR3 loop spans 16 amino acids. Trimming removed 4 bases from V and 1 base from J; junction bases left unmatched: 4. The CDR3 DNA is TGTGCCAGCAGCCTTCAGCGGGGGGAGAACACCGGGGAGCTGTTTTTT. Protein sequence: CASSLQRGENTGELFF. Together with reference TRBV3-1 and TRBJ2-2, the CDR3 gives the full variable domain: DTAVSQTPKYLVTQMGNDKSIKCEQNLGHDTMYWYKQDSKKFLKIMFSYNNKELIINETVPNRFSPKSPDKAHLNLHINSLELGDSAVYFCASSLQRGENTGELFFGEGSRLTVL.

The rearrangement joins TRBV7-3 to TRBJ2-3; D unresolved. The CDR3 spans 13 residues. Germline CDR1 SGHTA, CDR2 FQGTGA. V was shortened by 5 bases and J by 2 bases, with 8 bases between the two germline ends. In DNA, the CDR3 is TGTGCCAGCAGCGGCGGTTACACAGATACGCAGTATTTT. It yields the protein CASSGGYTDTQYF.

The J gene is TRBJ1-2, the V gene TRBV4-2; TRBD1 might be the D (6 bases). Germline V gene sequence: CDR1 LGHNA, CDR2 YNFKEQ. The CDR3 spans 15 residues. Deletions cut 4 bases from V and 6 bases from J, with 18 bases between. CDR3 nucleotide sequence: TGTGCCAGCAGCCGACTGCTGGGGGCGCCGGATGGCTACACCTTC. It specifies CASSRLLGAPDGYTF.

V gene TRBV12-3 or TRBV12-4 combines with J gene TRBJ2-7; D call uncertain. This CDR3 is 12 amino acids long. With 3 bases removed from V and 3 bases from J, the gap between germline ends came to 6 bases. The CDR3 loop is CASSLVIYEQYF. CDR3 sequence (DNA): TGTGCCAGCAGTTTGGTGATCTACGAGCAGTACTTC.

This clonotype was observed once. The rearrangement uses TRBV20-1 and TRBJ2-1; 7 bases match TRBD2. Germline-derived CDR1 and CDR2 are DFQATT and SNEGSKA (reference sequence). The V gene end was trimmed by 1 base and the J gene end by 0 bases; junction bases not matched to a gene: 9. The CDR3 covers 17 residues. The CDR3: CSARGLSGLSSYNEQFF. CDR3 nucleotides: TGCAGTGCTAGAGGCCTTAGCGGGCTGAGCTCCTACAATGAGCAGTTCTTC.

This clonotype appeared once. The chain uses TRBV19 and TRBJ2-1; D tentatively fits TRBD1 or TRBD2 (6 bases each). The CDR3 is 15 residues long. The V end lost 3 bases, the J end lost 4 bases, and 13 bases lay between the germline ends. Germline V gene lookup returns CDR1 LNHDA and CDR2 SQIVND (reference sequence). CDR3: CASSMGGGVYNEQFF. CDR3 in DNA: TGTGCCAGTAGTATGGGGGGCGGTGTGTACAATGAGCAGTTCTTC.

The chain links TRBV2 to TRBJ1-1; 8 positions agree with TRBD1. V lost 4 bases, J lost 2 bases, and 6 bases stayed unmatched. The CDR3 spans 15 residues. Germline-derived CDR1 and CDR2 are SNHLY and FYNNEI. CDR3 region: CASSVSGQENTEAFF. In DNA form, the CDR3 reads TGTGCCAGCAGTGTATCGGGACAGGAAAACACTGAAGCTTTCTTT.

The CDR3 DNA reads TGTGCCAGCAGCGTAGTTGCAGAACAAGAGACCCAGTACTTC. Amino acids: CASSVVAEQETQYF. V and J are TRBV9 and TRBJ2-5; D is undetermined. The germline V gene encodes CDR1 SGDLS and CDR2 YYNGEE. This CDR3 region has 14 residues. V gave up 0 bases and J gave up 2 bases, with 8 bases separating them.

This clonotype occurred once. The gene calls are TRBV29-1 and TRBJ1-1; no firm D call. Trimming stripped 2 bases from V and 2 bases from J, with 6 bases between. Germline CDR1 SQVTM, CDR2 ANQGSEA. This CDR3 has 12 residues. The CDR3 loop is CSVEWGNTEAFF. The CDR3 DNA is TGCAGCGTTGAATGGGGAAACACTGAAGCTTTCTTT.

V is TRBV20-1 and J is TRBJ2-7; the match to TRBD2 covers 9 bases. Germline V gene data show CDR1 as DFQATT and CDR2 as SNEGSKA (reference sequence). CDR3 length equals 15 residues. V shed 1 base and J 2 bases; nucleotides not matched to a gene: 6. Written as DNA, the CDR3 is TGCAGTGCTAGAGCGGGACTAGCCCTAACCTACGAGCAGTACTTC. Its translation: CSARAGLALTYEQYF.

The chain couples TRBV12-3 or TRBV12-4 to TRBJ1-2, with unresolved D. This CDR3 has 11 amino acids. Trimming shortened V by 5 bases and J by 4 bases, and 5 bases separated the two germline ends. CDR3 residues: CASSKGYGYTF. In DNA form, the CDR3 reads TGTGCCAGCAGTAAGGGCTATGGCTACACCTTC.

The rearrangement links TRBV5-6 to TRBJ2-1, with D unclear. The CDR3 spans 11 residues. V dropped 0 bases and J dropped 8 bases, with 3 bases sitting between them. Looked up from germline, CDR1 is SGHDT and CDR2 is YYEEEE. The CDR3 DNA reads as TGTGCCAGCAGCTTGGGTTATGAGCAGTTCTTC. Its protein product is CASSLGYEQFF.

Only one count was recorded for this clonotype. The chain couples TRBV2 to TRBJ1-1; possibly TRBD1 for D (5 bases). V lost 9 bases to trimming and J lost 0 bases, with 11 bases between them. Germline CDR1 reads SNHLY; CDR2 reads FYNNEI. The CDR3 totals 13 residues. CDR3 loop: CARREGMNTEAFF. DNA of the CDR3: TGTGCCAGGAGGGAGGGGATGAACACTGAAGCTTTCTTT.